These 29 T cell receptor beta chains originate from one sample sequenced in a study of T cells in Graves' hyperthyroidism and ophthalmopathy. Amplification of TCR beta CDR3 regions used RNA as the template. In the first-round RT-PCR of the TCR CDR3, the HTBI primer set was used. TCRdb fed the multiplex PCR reads into MiXCR, producing one record per CDR3 protein. The sample yields 250,000 to 300,000 distinct CDR3 sequences, roughly 15% seen once. Sequencing input: blood. The source of these receptors is a woman aged 50 to 60 with Graves' hyperthyroidism that later progressed to Graves' ophthalmopathy.

This chain connects TRBV20-1 to TRBJ2-7; 7 positions match TRBD2. The CDR3 totals 14 residues. Germline assignment: CDR1 DFQATT and CDR2 SNEGSKA (reference sequence). The junction had 8 bases not matched to a gene; V was cut back by 6 bases and J by 0 bases. CDR3 in amino acids: CSATWEGYSYEQYF. The DNA for the CDR3 is TGCAGTGCCACGTGGGAGGGGTACTCCTACGAGCAGTACTTC.

CDR3 residues: CASSLRDFRGLGEKLFF. For the CDR3, the DNA is TGTGCCAGCAGTTTACGGGACTTCAGGGGCCTCGGTGAAAAACTGTTTTTT. This chain connects TRBV28 to TRBJ1-4; weak D call: TRBD1 (6 bases). V gave up 2 bases and J gave up 7 bases, with 20 bases separating them. The CDR3 length is 17 residues. Germline V gene data show CDR1 as MDHEN and CDR2 as SYDVKM.

This clonotype appeared many times. The rearrangement uses TRBV20-1 and TRBJ2-3; 7 bases line up with TRBD2. V lost 8 bases and J lost 3; bases outside the gene matches: 5. CDR3 length: 12 amino acids. The germline V gene encodes CDR1 DFQATT and CDR2 SNEGSKA (reference sequence). CDR3 DNA sequence: TGCAGTCCGCTCGGGAGGACAGATACGCAGTATTTT. It yields the protein CSPLGRTDTQYF.

The chain couples TRBV7-9 to TRBJ1-2; 7 nucleotides match TRBD1. The J segment lost 2 bases and the V segment lost 0 bases, leaving 3 bases of the junction unmatched. The V gene's germline CDR1 is SEHNR and CDR2 FQNEAQ (reference sequence). This CDR3 has 15 amino acids. The CDR3 nucleotides are TGTGCCAGCAGCTTAGCCGGACAGGTGAACTATGGCTACACCTTC. Amino acids: CASSLAGQVNYGYTF.

The chain employs TRBV7-2 and TRBJ2-3, with TRBD2 identical over 12 bases. The CDR3 loop spans 17 amino acids. The ends lost 2 bases at V and 4 bases at J; junction bases unmatched: 7. Germline V gene sequence: CDR1 SGHTA, CDR2 FQGNSA. CDR3 sequence reads: CASSLRLAGDPPDTQYF. The CDR3 region has the DNA TGTGCCAGCAGCTTACGACTAGCGGGAGATCCGCCAGATACGCAGTATTTT.

The sample holds a few counts of this clonotype. This may be a read error, as it is one base from a much larger clone. The V call is TRBV28, the J call TRBJ1-4; maybe TRBD1 (5 bases). CDR1 and CDR2 from the germline V gene are MDHEN and SYDVKM. The CDR3 contains 12 residues. The V gene lost 11 bases and the J gene lost 8 bases, with 15 bases spanning the gap. CDR3 loop: CAGEAGLEKLFF. The CDR3 nucleotides are TGTGCCGGCGAGGCAGGGCTCGAAAAACTGTTTTTT.

This clonotype was counted many times. J is TRBJ2-2 and V is TRBV24-1; D is undetermined. In germline, CDR1 is KGHDR, CDR2 SFDVKD. The CDR3 spans 17 residues. The ends were cut back, 1 base at V and 2 bases at J, with 13 bases in the middle. In DNA form, the CDR3 reads TGTGCCACCAGTGATTTCGGACGTCCTACCAACACCGGGGAGCTGTTTTTT. Its protein product is CATSDFGRPTNTGELFF.

In this sample, this clonotype turned up many times. This chain uses TRBV2 with TRBJ1-2; D is possibly TRBD1 (5 bases). The CDR3 covers 12 residues. Deletions cut 1 base from V and 7 bases from J, with 7 bases between. Germline values: CDR1 SNHLY, CDR2 FYNNEI. The CDR3: CASSEDRSGYTF. The CDR3 DNA is TGTGCCAGCAGTGAAGACAGGAGTGGCTACACCTTC.

This clonotype was seen ten or more times. The V and J genes are TRBV6-1 and TRBJ2-7; TRBD1 might be the D (5 bases). Germline values: CDR1 MNHNS, CDR2 SASEGT. The CDR3 length is 14 residues. With 11 bases removed from V and 0 bases from J, the gap between germline ends came to 17 bases. CDR3 residues: CAAVDIRGSYEQYF. The CDR3 nucleotides are TGTGCCGCCGTTGACATAAGGGGCTCCTACGAGCAGTACTTC.

This chain links TRBV4-1 with TRBJ1-5; 7 bases map to TRBD1. V was clipped by 4 bases and J by 7 bases; unmatched bases: 7. From germline, CDR1 is MGHRA and CDR2 YSYEKL. The CDR3 spans 14 residues. The CDR3 DNA reads TGCGCCAGCAGCCGGGAGACAGGGAAACAGCCCCAGCATTTT. Its protein product is CASSRETGKQPQHF.

There are a few counts of this clonotype. The rearrangement joins TRBV9 to TRBJ2-1; D unclear. V lost 0 bases to trimming and J lost 3 bases, with 10 bases between them. CDR1 and CDR2 from the germline V gene are SGDLS and YYNGEE. CDR3 length: 15 amino acids. DNA for the CDR3: TGTGCCAGCAGCGTAGACGGAGAGGTCTACAATGAGCAGTTCTTC. As protein: CASSVDGEVYNEQFF.

In this sample, this clonotype turned up many times. The genes are TRBV5-1 and TRBJ2-6, with a weak D call TRBD1 (6 bases). The CDR3 loop spans 17 amino acids. Trimming removed 5 bases at V and 0 bases at J, with 15 bases between. Germline CDR1 is SGHRS and CDR2 is YFSETQ. The CDR3 coding sequence is TGCGCCAGCAGGGACACGACAGGACACTCTGGGGCCAACGTCCTGACTTTC. Translation gives CASRDTTGHSGANVLTF.

This clonotype was recorded at least ten times. This chain uses TRBV7-9 with TRBJ1-1, with 8 bases that match TRBD1. Germline CDR1 is SEHNR and CDR2 is FQNEAQ (reference sequence). The CDR3 consists of 15 residues. After removal of 4 bases from V and 3 bases from J, the junction contained 7 bases not matched to a gene. The DNA of the CDR3 is TGTGCCAGCAGCTCCCCCGCCAGGGGGCACACTGAAGCTTTCTTT. Encoded protein: CASSSPARGHTEAFF.

This clonotype appeared many times. The chain is built from TRBV28 and TRBJ1-1; a possible D gene is TRBD1 (6 bases). This CDR3 has 15 amino acids. Germline assignment: CDR1 MDHEN and CDR2 SYDVKM. V lost 5 bases and J lost 1, with 14 bases in between. The CDR3 coding sequence is TGTGCCAGCAGTACTCCAGGGGCTCGGAACACTGAAGCTTTCTTT. Amino acid sequence: CASSTPGARNTEAFF.

In this sample, this clonotype turned up many times. The V gene is TRBV20-1, the J gene TRBJ2-3; 11 positions agree with TRBD1. V was pared by 7 bases and J by 2 bases, with 11 bases of the junction left unmatched. CDR3 length equals 16 residues. Germline values: CDR1 DFQATT, CDR2 SNEGSKA (reference sequence). CDR3: CSVPRTGGHFTDTQYF. In DNA form, the CDR3 reads TGCAGTGTTCCCCGGACAGGGGGCCATTTCACAGATACGCAGTATTTT.

This clonotype was recorded many times. The V and J genes are TRBV28 and TRBJ2-3, with D unresolved. Per the germline V gene, CDR1 is MDHEN and CDR2 is SYDVKM. Between the trimmed V and J ends, which lost 2 bases and 8 bases, there was a span of 5 bases. The CDR3 spans 11 residues. CDR3 coding DNA: TGTGCCAGCAGTTTAACCGCTACGCAGTATTTT. Translation gives CASSLTATQYF.

This clonotype has at least ten counts. The chain employs TRBV12-3 or TRBV12-4 and TRBJ2-2; 7 bases line up with TRBD1. The ends lost 6 bases at V and 5 bases at J; junction bases unmatched: 12. This CDR3 spans 16 amino acids. DNA for the CDR3: TGTGCCAGCAGACGAAGTGGGACAGCCCGGACCGGGGAGCTGTTTTTT. Amino acids: CASRRSGTARTGELFF.

This clonotype was observed many times. This chain links TRBV5-1 with TRBJ2-3; D remains unclear. The germline CDR1 and CDR2 sequences are SGHRS and YFSETQ. The V and J ends lost 1 base and 6 bases respectively, with 12 bases between them. CDR3 length: 14 residues. The CDR3 DNA reads as TGCGCCAGCAGCTTGAGGAAGATTTCGGATACGCAGTATTTT. Protein product: CASSLRKISDTQYF. The full variable domain, rest sourced from reference TRBV5-1 and TRBJ2-3, is KAGVTQTPRYLIKTRGQQVTLSCSPISGHRSVSWYQQTPGQGLQFLFEYFSETQRNKGNFPGRFSGRQFSNSRSEMNVSTLELGDSALYLCASSLRKISDTQYFGPGTRLTVL.

The rearrangement joins TRBV19 to TRBJ2-1, with D unclear. The V and J ends lost 6 bases and 2 bases respectively, with 14 bases between them. Germline lookup yields CDR1 LNHDA and CDR2 SQIVND (reference sequence). CDR3 length equals 15 residues. CDR3: CASSRKTSPYNEQFF. The CDR3 DNA follows: TGTGCCAGTAGCCGGAAAACAAGCCCCTACAATGAGCAGTTCTTC.

This clonotype has just a few counts. This chain uses TRBV5-1 with TRBJ2-3, with 9 bases aligning to TRBD2. Germline CDR1 is SGHRS and CDR2 is YFSETQ. V trimming: 7 bases; J trimming: 2 bases; junction bases outside the gene matches: 14. The CDR3 consists of 17 residues. As DNA, the CDR3 is TGCGCCAGCGGCTCCCGTCCTCTAGCGGGAAACACAGATACGCAGTATTTT. Its protein is CASGSRPLAGNTDTQYF.

This clonotype was picked up many times. The gene calls are TRBV11-3 and TRBJ2-2, with a possible D match to TRBD2 (5 bases). The CDR3 sequence is 17 residues long. V dropped 1 base and J dropped 0 bases, with 12 bases sitting between them. Germline CDR1 and CDR2: SGHNT and YENEEA. The CDR3 reads CASSLASSNANTGELFF. CDR3 in DNA: TGTGCCAGCAGCTTAGCTAGCAGTAACGCGAACACCGGGGAGCTGTTTTTT.

This clonotype was counted a few times. This chain uses TRBV29-1 with TRBJ2-5; TRBD1 might be the D (5 bases). V gave up 4 bases and J gave up 0 bases, with 9 bases separating them. CDR1 and CDR2 (germline): SQVTM, ANQGSEA. This CDR3 contains 13 residues. The CDR3 reads CSVVTDHQETQYF. CDR3 nucleotide sequence: TGCAGCGTTGTGACAGACCACCAAGAGACCCAGTACTTC.

This clonotype has ten or more counts. The chain employs TRBV28 and TRBJ2-7; D might be TRBD1 (6 bases). Trimming removed 4 bases from V and 2 bases from J, with 12 bases in between. CDR1 is MDHEN, CDR2 SYDVKM, per germline. This CDR3 contains 14 residues. CDR3 nucleotides: TGTGCCAGCAGTTCGGGGACACCTCCCTACGAGCAGTACTTC. Its protein product is CASSSGTPPYEQYF.

Ten or more counts support this clonotype. The V call is TRBV30, the J call TRBJ2-5; 12 nucleotides align to TRBD2. The CDR3 spans 15 residues. J gave up 4 bases and V 3 bases, and 6 bases lay outside the gene matches. Germline lookup yields CDR1 GTSNPN and CDR2 SVGIG (reference sequence). As DNA, the CDR3 is TGTGCCTGGAGCCGAAGACTAGCGGGAGTAGAGACCCAGTACTTC. This encodes CAWSRRLAGVETQYF.

The chain carries TRBV2 and TRBJ2-5; the match to TRBD1 covers 10 bases. Germline V gene sequence: CDR1 SNHLY, CDR2 FYNNEI. J gave up 5 bases and V 6 bases, and 6 bases lay outside the gene matches. The CDR3 length is 14 residues. Written as DNA, the CDR3 is TGTGCCAGCAGCCGACAGGGGGCGTGGGAGACCCAGTACTTC. This gives the protein CASSRQGAWETQYF. The full variable domain, in which reference TRBV2 and TRBJ2-5 provide the parts outside the CDR3, is EPEVTQTPSHQVTQMGQEVILRCVPISNHLYFYWYRQILGQKVEFLVSFYNNEISEKSEIFDDQFSVERPDGSNFTLKIRSTKLEDSAMYFCASSRQGAWETQYFGPGTRLLVL.

CDR3 protein: CASSAKQGTLYSGANVLTF. The DNA for the CDR3 is TGCGCCAGCAGCGCTAAACAGGGTACCCTTTACTCTGGGGCCAACGTCCTGACTTTC. The chain carries TRBV5-1 and TRBJ2-6, with a possible D match to TRBD1 (6 bases). The germline gives CDR1 SGHRS, CDR2 YFSETQ. The germline V and J ends were trimmed by 4 bases and 0 bases, with 20 bases remaining between them. This CDR3 spans 19 amino acids.

This clonotype was observed a few times. The J gene is TRBJ1-2, the V gene TRBV6-1; a possible D gene is TRBD1 (5 bases). V lost 10 bases, J lost 6 bases, and 18 bases lay in between. Germline CDR1 is MNHNS and CDR2 is SASEGT. The CDR3 contains 13 residues. The DNA of the CDR3 is TGTGCCACCCTCCGGCGGGGGAGCGATGGCTACACCTTC. It is translated as CATLRRGSDGYTF.

With regard to this clonotype: One end of the junction is discordant with germline, which a read error may explain. V and J are TRBV6-1 and TRBJ2-6; D may correspond to TRBD1 or TRBD2 (5 bases each). The CDR3 extends over 16 amino acids. Germline CDR1 is MNHNS and CDR2 is SASEGT. CDR3 amino acids: CVSSEGPISGANVLTF. The CDR3, as DNA: TGTGTCAGCAGTGAGGGACCGATCTCTGGGGCCAACGTCCTGACTTTC.

There are many counts of this clonotype. The chain employs TRBV5-8 and TRBJ2-1; 9 bases line up with TRBD1. There are 15 residues in the CDR3. The ends lost 3 bases at V and 2 bases at J; junction bases unmatched: 3. CDR1 is SGHTS and CDR2 is YDEGEE in the germline V gene. The DNA of the CDR3 is TGTGCCAGCAGCTCTCGACAGGGGGCCTACAATGAGCAGTTCTTC. It encodes CASSSRQGAYNEQFF. The full variable domain, in which reference TRBV5-8 and TRBJ2-1 provide the parts outside the CDR3, is EAGVTQSPTHLIKTRGQQATLRCSPISGHTSVYWYQQALGLGLQFLLWYDEGEERNRGNFPPRFSGRQFPNYSSELNVNALELEDSALYLCASSSRQGAYNEQFFGPGTRLTVL.